Presented here are 18 T cell receptor beta chains from one specimen sequenced in a study of T cells in narcolepsy. TCRdb keeps only in-frame clones here, not all; method: immunoSEQ multiplex PCR. Found here are about 35,000 clones, approximately 84% of them singletons; the top ten hold 1% to 1.2%. The sequencing input was memory (CD45RA-) CD4+ T cells from blood. The source of these receptors is a human donor in good health.

The chain employs TRBV6-6 and TRBJ1-5, with D unclear. The germline V gene has CDR1 MNHNY and CDR2 SVGAGI (reference sequence). The CDR3 loop spans 13 amino acids. V was shortened by 4 bases and J by 7 bases, with 11 bases between the two germline ends. CDR3 nucleotide sequence: TGTGCCAGCAGTTCGAAATTGGGCCAGCCCCAGCATTTT. Translating it yields CASSSKLGQPQHF.

The count of this clone is one. This sequence joins TRBV7-2 and TRBJ2-5, with no clear D. Germline-derived CDR1 and CDR2 are SGHTA and FQGNSA. V lost 1 base and J 0 bases, leaving 9 bases between the germline ends. This CDR3 contains 15 residues. The CDR3 spells CASSLVGRYQETQYF. CDR3 bases: TGTGCCAGCAGCTTAGTTGGCAGGTACCAAGAGACCCAGTACTTC.

The chain recombines TRBV19 with TRBJ2-1, with D possibly being TRBD1 (5 bases). V was clipped by 5 bases and J by 9 bases, with 11 bases between them. The length of the CDR3 is 12 residues. Germline CDR1 reads LNHDA; CDR2 reads SQIVND (reference sequence). In DNA form, the CDR3 reads TGTGCCAGTAGTTTCAGGGTTGGTGAGCAGTTCTTC. Protein: CASSFRVGEQFF.

The V gene is TRBV4-3, the J gene TRBJ1-6; no clear D gene. CDR1 and CDR2 from the germline V gene are LGHNA and YSLEER. Trimming removed 0 bases from V and 8 bases from J, with 8 bases in between. The CDR3 loop spans 14 amino acids. The CDR3 DNA reads TGCGCCAGCAGCCAAGAAGGCAGCGATTCACCCCTCCACTTT. Translation gives CASSQEGSDSPLHF.

The rearrangement joins TRBV7-9 to TRBJ2-5; D is perhaps TRBD1 (5 bases). The J call could be wrong; TRBJ2-7 is a better fit for the DNA end. Germline assignment: CDR1 SEHNR and CDR2 FQNEAQ (reference sequence). This CDR3 contains 12 residues. Written as DNA, the CDR3 is TGTGCCAGCAGCTCAGGGTGGTACGAGCAGTACTTC. This encodes CASSSGWYEQYF.

This clone was recorded only once. The chain employs TRBV10-3 and TRBJ2-5, with D tentatively TRBD1 (6 bases). The J call is in doubt because the DNA end fits TRBJ2-7 better. Germline V gene lookup returns CDR1 ENHRY and CDR2 SYGVKD. CDR3 length: 13 residues. For the CDR3, the DNA is TGTGCCATCCGCGCACAGGGTGAGGGCGAGCAGTACTTC. Translated, it gives CAIRAQGEGEQYF.

Only one count was recorded for this clone. This chain joins TRBV7-2 and TRBJ1-5; D is ambiguous. Germline loops: CDR1 SGHTA, CDR2 FQGNSA. Trimming pared 5 bases from V and 2 bases from J, leaving 10 bases between. There are 14 residues in the CDR3. CDR3 residues: CASSRNLGNQPQHF. The CDR3 DNA reads TGTGCCAGCAGCCGAAATTTGGGCAATCAGCCCCAGCATTTT.

V usage is TRBV19 and J usage is TRBJ2-2, with D maybe TRBD1 (6 bases). This CDR3 contains 15 residues. CDR1 and CDR2 from the germline V gene are LNHDA and SQIVND (reference sequence). V lost 8 bases and J 1 base, leaving 14 bases between the germline ends. The CDR3 region is CASSPGQLNTGELFF. The CDR3 DNA reads TGTGCCAGTTCTCCGGGACAACTGAACACCGGGGAGCTGTTTTTT.

The gene calls are TRBV7-2 and TRBJ2-7; 9 bases map to TRBD2. Germline V CDR1 and CDR2: SGHTA, FQGNSA. With V trimmed by 5 bases and J by 2 bases, 4 bases remained unmatched. The CDR3 consists of 14 residues. The CDR3 nucleotides are TGTGCCAGCAGCCCCCTAGCGGGAACCTACGAGCAGTACTTC. It is translated as CASSPLAGTYEQYF. The full variable domain, completed using reference TRBV7-2 and TRBJ2-7, is GAGVSQSPSNKVTEKGKDVELRCDPISGHTALYWYRQSLGQGLEFLIYFQGNSAPDKSGLPSDRFSAERTGGSVSTLTIQRTQQEDSAVYLCASSPLAGTYEQYFGPGTRLTVT.

The table lists this clone with a few counts. The genes are TRBV5-4 and TRBJ2-5, with 8 nucleotides matching TRBD2. The length of the CDR3 is 14 residues. J was trimmed by 5 bases and V by 4 bases; bases with no gene match: 7. Germline V CDR1 and CDR2: SGHNT, YYREEE (reference sequence). Here the CDR3 reads CASSATGGAETQYF. The CDR3 nucleotides read TGTGCCAGCAGCGCCACCGGGGGGGCCGAGACCCAGTACTTC.

About this clone itself: Other nucleotide sequences from this sample produce the same CDR3. The chain couples TRBV9 to TRBJ2-5; a possible D gene is TRBD2 (6 bases). The CDR3 extends over 16 amino acids. Germline V CDR1 and CDR2: SGDLS, YYNGEE. Trimming stripped 1 base from V and 2 bases from J, with 15 bases between. CDR3 bases: TGTGCCAGCAGCGTACGTGGCGGGGATTTACAAGAGACCCAGTACTTC. Its protein is CASSVRGGDLQETQYF. Supplemented by reference TRBV9 and TRBJ2-5, the full variable domain reads DSGVTQTPKHLITATGQRVTLRCSPRSGDLSVYWYQQSLDQGLQFLIQYYNGEERAKGNILERFSAQQFPDLHSELNLSSLELGDSALYFCASSVRGGDLQETQYFGPGTRLLVL.

The J gene is TRBJ2-5, the V gene TRBV19, with 13 bases aligning to TRBD2. The CDR3 extends over 15 amino acids. Germline values: CDR1 LNHDA, CDR2 SQIVND (reference sequence). Trimming took 4 bases from V and 4 from J; bases not matched to a gene: 3. As DNA, the CDR3 is TGTGCCAGTAGTACCGGGACTAGCGGGGCAGAGACCCAGTACTTC. Encoded protein: CASSTGTSGAETQYF.

The CDR3 loop is CASSLDRFSEQFF. CDR3 DNA sequence: TGTGCCAGCAGCTTAGATAGGTTTAGTGAGCAGTTCTTC. The gene calls are TRBV11-2 and TRBJ2-1; D is ambiguous. Germline-derived CDR1 and CDR2 are SGHAT and FQNNGV. Trimming shortened V by 0 bases and J by 9 bases, and 9 bases separated the two germline ends. This CDR3 contains 13 residues.

The chain recombines TRBV5-4 with TRBJ2-1; tentatively, D is TRBD2 (5 bases). Germline V lookup: CDR1 SGHNT, CDR2 YYREEE (reference sequence). Trimming removed 5 bases at V and 2 bases at J, with 11 bases between. The CDR3 is 14 residues long. The CDR3 spells CASRAAGTYNEQFF. The CDR3 nucleotides read TGTGCCAGCAGGGCGGCGGGTACCTACAATGAGCAGTTCTTC.

The chain carries TRBV5-1 and TRBJ2-7; 8 positions agree with TRBD1. V was clipped by 4 bases and J by 3 bases; unmatched bases: 3. In germline, CDR1 is SGHRS, CDR2 YFSETQ. The CDR3 has 13 amino acids. This CDR3 is CASSRGQVYEQYF. CDR3 DNA: TGCGCCAGCAGCAGGGGACAGGTCTACGAGCAGTACTTC. The full variable domain, its missing parts supplied by reference TRBV5-1 and TRBJ2-7, is KAGVTQTPRYLIKTRGQQVTLSCSPISGHRSVSWYQQTPGQGLQFLFEYFSETQRNKGNFPGRFSGRQFSNSRSEMNVSTLELGDSALYLCASSRGQVYEQYFGPGTRLTVT.

This chain's CDR3 is CASSVGPDAEAFF. In DNA, the CDR3 is TGTGCCAGCTCAGTCGGACCTGACGCTGAAGCTTTCTTT. The V call is TRBV18, the J call TRBJ1-1; D is unresolved. This CDR3 has 13 residues. Germline CDR1 reads KGHSH; CDR2 reads LQKENI. V was shortened by 5 bases and J by 6 bases, with 13 bases between the two germline ends.

The CDR3 sequence is CASSLLGTGLNEQFF. Here the CDR3 DNA reads TGTGCCAGCAGCTTACTCGGGACAGGGCTAAATGAGCAGTTCTTC. This rearrangement joins TRBV11-2 to TRBJ2-1, with TRBD1 matching 9 bases. The V and J ends lost 2 bases and 7 bases, in that order; junction bases with no gene match: 6. The CDR3 runs to 15 residues. CDR1 is SGHAT, CDR2 FQNNGV, per germline.

By share, this clone counts as large (0.1 to 1%). This chain joins TRBV7-6 and TRBJ1-6; 9 positions agree with TRBD1. The CDR3 contains 14 residues. The junction had 2 bases not matched to a gene; V was cut back by 1 base and J by 10 bases. Germline loops: CDR1 SGHVS, CDR2 FNYEAQ. CDR3 protein: CASSLGDRVSPLHF. Here the CDR3 DNA reads TGTGCCAGCAGCTTAGGGGACAGGGTCTCACCCCTCCACTTT.